The 24 T cell receptor beta chains in this list originate from one sample, sequenced in a study of siplizumab effects on memory and regulatory T cells. Clones were read by immunoSEQ multiplex PCR, and TCRdb kept only the in-frame ones, dropping some. The sample carries 100,000 or so clones, 85% to 95% recorded once. The sample taken for sequencing was Tregs sorted from blood. The receptors were sampled from a human donor in good health.

The rearrangement links TRBV7-9 to TRBJ1-1; D is perhaps TRBD1 (5 bases). Germline CDR1 reads SEHNR; CDR2 reads FQNEAQ (reference sequence). The V end lost 5 bases, the J end lost 3 bases, and 16 bases lay between the germline ends. The CDR3 loop spans 15 amino acids. The CDR3 protein is CASSPKVRGDTEAFF. The CDR3 DNA follows: TGTGCCAGCAGCCCTAAAGTCCGGGGGGACACTGAAGCTTTCTTT.

This clone was found once. The gene calls are TRBV5-1 and TRBJ2-2; 8 bases fit TRBD2. Trimming took 4 bases from V and 6 from J; bases not matched to a gene: 8. CDR3 length equals 15 residues. Germline CDR1 reads SGHRS; CDR2 reads YFSETQ. CDR3: CASSTGLAGAGELFF. CDR3 bases: TGCGCCAGCAGCACCGGACTAGCTGGAGCCGGGGAGCTGTTTTTT.

The V and J genes are TRBV30 and TRBJ2-1; D gene uncertain. The germline gives CDR1 GTSNPN, CDR2 SVGIG (reference sequence). Trimming stripped 4 bases from V and 2 bases from J, with 12 bases between. The CDR3 has 14 amino acids. CDR3 nucleotides: TGTGCCTGGACAGTGGAAATAACCTACAATGAGCAGTTCTTC. The encoded protein is CAWTVEITYNEQFF.

This clone showed up just a few times. The CDR3 DNA reads TGCGCCACTCGATCTGGGGAGACCCAGTACTTC. Its protein is CATRSGETQYF. The chain recombines TRBV5-1 with TRBJ2-5, with D unclear. The germline V gene encodes CDR1 SGHRS and CDR2 YFSETQ. The CDR3 is 11 amino acids. V lost 9 bases and J 5 bases, leaving 11 bases between the germline ends.

This chain links TRBV15 with TRBJ2-2; D is possibly TRBD1 or TRBD2 (6 bases each). V was trimmed by 1 base and J by 13 bases, leaving 13 bases between them. The CDR3 contains 13 residues. Germline V gives CDR1 LNHNV, CDR2 YYDKDF (reference sequence). CDR3 DNA: TGTGCCACCAGCAGAGCCCTGGGGGGCACGCTGTTTTTT. Its translation is CATSRALGGTLFF.

The CDR3 region is CSVHGYSGRRRDTQYF. In nucleotides, the CDR3 is TGCAGCGTCCACGGCTACAGCGGGAGAAGGAGGGATACGCAGTATTTT. The gene calls are TRBV29-1 and TRBJ2-3, with 8 bases that match TRBD2. The CDR3 extends over 16 amino acids. Germline V gene data show CDR1 as SQVTM and CDR2 as ANQGSEA. The V gene end was trimmed by 6 bases and the J gene end by 6 bases; junction bases not matched to a gene: 17.

J is TRBJ2-3 and V is TRBV5-1; TRBD2 agrees at 7 bases. V was clipped by 0 bases and J by 4 bases; unmatched bases: 2. The CDR3 has 14 amino acids. Germline CDR1 is SGHRS and CDR2 is YFSETQ. CDR3 sequence (DNA): TGCGCCAGCAGCTTGGAGGGGAGGGCAGATACGCAGTATTTT. Translating gives CASSLEGRADTQYF.

The rearrangement joins TRBV4-1 to TRBJ2-7, with D tentatively TRBD1 (7 bases). The CDR3 totals 19 residues. V dropped 5 bases and J dropped 1 base, with 27 bases sitting between them. Germline lookup yields CDR1 MGHRA and CDR2 YSYEKL. This CDR3 reads CASSSYFRQGGMGSYEQYF. The CDR3 DNA reads TGCGCCAGCAGCAGCTACTTCCGCCAGGGGGGAATGGGGTCCTACGAGCAGTACTTC.

This chain joins TRBV6-4 and TRBJ2-1; no clear D. Germline CDR1 is MRHNA and CDR2 is SNTAGT. This CDR3 has 14 residues. V was clipped by 0 bases and J by 5 bases, with 8 bases between them. The CDR3 loop reads CASSDSIEHNEQFF. The CDR3 DNA reads TGTGCCAGCAGTGACTCGATCGAGCACAATGAGCAGTTCTTC.

Details on this clone: Other DNA sequences in the sample encode the same CDR3. The rearrangement joins TRBV7-9 to TRBJ2-5; 7 nucleotides agree with TRBD2. Germline V gene data show CDR1 as SEHNR and CDR2 as FQNEAQ (reference sequence). Trimming at V came to 0 bases and at J to 5 bases, leaving 0 bases not matched to a gene. The CDR3 sequence is 13 residues long. The CDR3 DNA sequence: TGTGCCAGCAGCTTAGCCGGGGGGGAGACCCAGTACTTC. Translation: CASSLAGGETQYF.

J is TRBJ1-2 and V is TRBV5-1, with TRBD1 as a possible D gene (6 bases). The CDR3 is 12 residues long. CDR1 is SGHRS, CDR2 YFSETQ, per germline. The V and J ends lost 4 bases and 7 bases respectively, with 11 bases between them. This chain's CDR3 is CASSPGQLGYTF. In DNA, the CDR3 is TGCGCCAGCAGCCCAGGACAGCTTGGCTACACCTTC.

The chain employs TRBV6-5 and TRBJ2-2, with TRBD2 as a possible D gene (5 bases). The CDR3 consists of 12 residues. Trimming removed 6 bases from V and 8 bases from J, with 10 bases in between. Germline lookup yields CDR1 MNHEY and CDR2 SVGAGI. CDR3 DNA: TGTGCCAGCAGCGAACGGACTGGGGAGCTGTTTTTT. Amino acids: CASSERTGELFF.

V and J are TRBV11-2 and TRBJ2-7; TRBD2 matches at 8 bases. The CDR3 is made up of 15 amino acids. The V and J ends lost 3 bases and 3 bases, in that order; junction bases with no gene match: 7. In germline, CDR1 is SGHAT, CDR2 FQNNGV. The chain's CDR3 is CASSFRTGGLYEQYF. CDR3 bases: TGTGCCAGCAGCTTTCGGACGGGAGGGCTCTACGAGCAGTACTTC.

This clone showed up just once. This chain connects TRBV6-1 to TRBJ2-2, with 11 bases fitting TRBD1. Germline assignment: CDR1 MNHNS and CDR2 SASEGT. The CDR3 length is 15 residues. V trimming: 5 bases; J trimming: 6 bases; junction bases outside the gene matches: 5. The CDR3 DNA is TGTGCCAGCAGTTCCGGGACAGGGGGGTCCGGGGAGCTGTTTTTT. Translation gives CASSSGTGGSGELFF.

V usage is TRBV27 and J usage is TRBJ2-3; the D gene is possibly TRBD2 (5 bases). Trimming removed 3 bases at V and 1 base at J, with 11 bases between. The CDR3 length is 15 residues. Per germline, CDR1 MNHEY and CDR2 SMNVEV (reference sequence). CDR3 in DNA: TGTGCCAGCAGTTTCGGGGAGATGGGCACAGATACGCAGTATTTT. Translating it yields CASSFGEMGTDTQYF.

This sequence joins TRBV28 and TRBJ1-2; D is unresolved. This CDR3 region has 11 residues. The germline V and J ends were trimmed by 6 bases and 7 bases, with 9 bases remaining between them. Germline-derived CDR1 and CDR2 are MDHEN and SYDVKM. The CDR3 spells CASRAIGGYTF. In DNA, the CDR3 is TGTGCCAGCAGGGCAATAGGTGGCTACACCTTC.

The V gene is TRBV27, the J gene TRBJ2-5, with D maybe TRBD2 (5 bases). Trimming took 5 bases from V and 5 from J, leaving 15 bases between them. Looked up from germline, CDR1 is MNHEY and CDR2 is SMNVEV (reference sequence). This CDR3 comprises 14 residues. The CDR3 here is CASSLWPGGETQYF. The CDR3 nucleotides are TGTGCCAGCAGTCTCTGGCCGGGCGGGGAGACCCAGTACTTC.

This clone was counted a single time. V gene TRBV15 combines with J gene TRBJ2-2, with TRBD2 as a possible D gene (5 bases). The germline gives CDR1 LNHNV, CDR2 YYDKDF (reference sequence). The ends were cut back, 1 base at V and 6 bases at J, with 9 bases in the middle. CDR3 length equals 14 residues. The DNA of the CDR3 is TGTGCCACCAGCAGAGGCAAGAGGGCCGGGGAGCTGTTTTTT. Its protein is CATSRGKRAGELFF. Full variable domain (remainder filled in from reference TRBV15 and TRBJ2-2): DAMVIQNPRYQVTQFGKPVTLSCSQTLNHNVMYWYQQKSSQAPKLLFHYYDKDFNNEADTPDNFQSRRPNTSFCFLDIRSPGLGDTAMYLCATSRGKRAGELFFGEGSRLTVL.

The chain has TRBV10-1 and TRBJ2-5; the match to TRBD2 covers 9 bases. CDR3 length: 17 residues. CDR1 and CDR2 (germline): WNHNN, SYGVQD (reference sequence). J gave up 2 bases and V 5 bases, and 12 bases lay outside the gene matches. The CDR3 region has the DNA TGCGCCAGCAGTCCAAATCGGGGTCTAGCGGGACAAGAGACCCAGTACTTC. This gives the protein CASSPNRGLAGQETQYF.

The chain combines TRBV19 with TRBJ2-7; TRBD1 matches at 9 bases. J was trimmed by 3 bases and V by 1 base; bases with no gene match: 7. CDR1 is LNHDA and CDR2 is SQIVND in the germline V gene (reference sequence). The CDR3 spans 16 residues. Here the CDR3 DNA reads TGTGCCAGTAGTATAGGAAGGGGGACAGGGAGCTACGAGCAGTACTTC. Translated, it gives CASSIGRGTGSYEQYF.

The genes are TRBV11-1 and TRBJ2-2, with a tentative D call TRBD1 (6 bases). Germline lookup yields CDR1 SGHAT and CDR2 FQDESV (reference sequence). Trimming cost V 7 bases and J 4 bases, with 13 bases left between them. This CDR3 is 14 amino acids long. The CDR3, as DNA: TGTGCCAGCAAGGGGGTTCGTTCCACCGGGGAGCTGTTTTTT. Translated, it gives CASKGVRSTGELFF.

This chain links TRBV28 with TRBJ2-1; weak D call: TRBD1 (6 bases). Germline V lookup: CDR1 MDHEN, CDR2 SYDVKM. This CDR3 spans 15 amino acids. The V gene lost 7 bases and the J gene lost 0 bases, with 13 bases spanning the gap. CDR3 in DNA: TGTGCCAGCATCACGACAGGTCGCTCCTACAATGAGCAGTTCTTC. Translated: CASITTGRSYNEQFF. Together with reference TRBV28 and TRBJ2-1, the CDR3 gives the full variable domain: DVKVTQSSRYLVKRTGEKVFLECVQDMDHENMFWYRQDPGLGLRLIYFSYDVKMKEKGDIPEGYSVSREKKERFSLILESASTNQTSMYLCASITTGRSYNEQFFGPGTRLTVL.

The rearrangement links TRBV30 to TRBJ2-2, with D maybe TRBD2 (5 bases). Germline V gives CDR1 GTSNPN, CDR2 SVGIG (reference sequence). The CDR3 loop spans 14 amino acids. V was trimmed by 3 bases and J by 3 bases, leaving 11 bases between them. CDR3 nucleotides: TGTGCCTGGAGGCGGAGGTGGGACACCGGGGAGCTGTTTTTT. Its protein is CAWRRRWDTGELFF.

CDR3: CASSLVPSEQYF. The CDR3 DNA follows: TGTGCCAGCAGCTTGGTTCCTTCCGAGCAGTACTTC. The chain carries TRBV5-6 and TRBJ2-7; the D is unclear. This CDR3 is built from 12 residues. The germline V gene has CDR1 SGHDT and CDR2 YYEEEE. Trimming removed 0 bases from V and 6 bases from J, with 7 bases in between.